This T cell receptor (beta chain) was documented in a study of Graves' ophthalmopathy and Graves' hyperthyroidism. Overall study results and limits: A majority of expanded thyroid clonotypes exceeding 0.001 frequency were likewise present in blood. A model of 13 signatures distinguished ophthalmopathy from stable hyperthyroidism at 85% to 90% sensitivity and around 81% specificity. With around 70% sensitivity and over 72% specificity, the model predicted ophthalmopathy progression.

The CDR3 is 12 amino acids. The V gene's germline CDR1 is SNHLY and CDR2 FYNNEI. Trimming removed 8 bases at V and 3 bases at J, with 11 bases between. The authors amplified TCR beta CDR3 regions from RNA transcripts. First-round RT-PCR used HTBI primers; second-round multiplex PCR followed. TCRdb re-called the multiplex PCR reads through MiXCR, storing one row per CDR3 protein. The data contain more than 550,000 distinct CDR3 sequences, over 40% of them singletons. This clonotype was counted at least ten times. No antigen is known for it. The chain employs TRBV2 and TRBJ2-7, with D uncertain. The source material was peripheral blood. The receptor was derived from an adult man with Graves' ophthalmopathy. This CDR3 is CASGPRNYEQYF. In DNA form, the CDR3 reads TGTGCCAGCGGCCCACGAAACTACGAGCAGTACTTC.